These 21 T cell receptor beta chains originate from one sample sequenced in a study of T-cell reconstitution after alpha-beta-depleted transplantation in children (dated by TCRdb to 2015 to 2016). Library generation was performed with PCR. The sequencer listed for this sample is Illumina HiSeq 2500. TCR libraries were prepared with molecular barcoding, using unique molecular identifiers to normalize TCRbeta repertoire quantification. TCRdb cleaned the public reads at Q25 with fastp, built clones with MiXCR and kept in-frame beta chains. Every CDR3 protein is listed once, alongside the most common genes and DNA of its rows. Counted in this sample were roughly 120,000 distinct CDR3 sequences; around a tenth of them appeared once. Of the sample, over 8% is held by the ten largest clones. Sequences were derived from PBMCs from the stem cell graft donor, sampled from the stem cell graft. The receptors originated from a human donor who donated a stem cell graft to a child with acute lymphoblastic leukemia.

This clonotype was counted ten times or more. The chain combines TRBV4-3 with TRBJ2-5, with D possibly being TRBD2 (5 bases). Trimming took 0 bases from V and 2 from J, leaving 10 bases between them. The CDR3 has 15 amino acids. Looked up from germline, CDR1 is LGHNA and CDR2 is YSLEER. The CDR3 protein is CASSQDSDGQETQYF. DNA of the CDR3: TGCGCCAGCAGCCAAGATAGCGACGGTCAAGAGACCCAGTACTTC.

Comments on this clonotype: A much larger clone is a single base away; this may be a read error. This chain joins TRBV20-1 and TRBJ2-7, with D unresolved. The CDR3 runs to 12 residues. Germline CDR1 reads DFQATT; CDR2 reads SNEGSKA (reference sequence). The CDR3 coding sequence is TGCATTGCTACAAGGCCCTCCTACGAGCAGTACTTC. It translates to CIATRPSYEQYF.

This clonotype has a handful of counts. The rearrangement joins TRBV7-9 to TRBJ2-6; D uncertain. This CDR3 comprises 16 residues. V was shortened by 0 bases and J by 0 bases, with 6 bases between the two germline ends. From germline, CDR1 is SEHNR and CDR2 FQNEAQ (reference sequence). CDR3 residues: CASSLARSSGANVLTF. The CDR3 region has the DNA TGTGCCAGCAGCTTAGCGAGGAGCTCTGGGGCCAACGTCCTGACTTTC.

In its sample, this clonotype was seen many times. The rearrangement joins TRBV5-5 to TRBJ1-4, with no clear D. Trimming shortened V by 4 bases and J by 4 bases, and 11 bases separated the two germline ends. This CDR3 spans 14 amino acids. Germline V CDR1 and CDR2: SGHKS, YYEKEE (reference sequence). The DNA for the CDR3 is TGTGCCAGCAGCCCCGGACGGATTAATGAAAAACTGTTTTTT. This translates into CASSPGRINEKLFF.

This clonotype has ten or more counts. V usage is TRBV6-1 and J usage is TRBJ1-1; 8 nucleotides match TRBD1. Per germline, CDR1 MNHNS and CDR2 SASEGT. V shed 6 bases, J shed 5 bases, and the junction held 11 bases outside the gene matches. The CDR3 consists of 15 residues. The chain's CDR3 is CASSHQTGGRTEAFF. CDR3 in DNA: TGTGCCAGCAGCCACCAAACAGGGGGGAGAACTGAAGCTTTCTTT.

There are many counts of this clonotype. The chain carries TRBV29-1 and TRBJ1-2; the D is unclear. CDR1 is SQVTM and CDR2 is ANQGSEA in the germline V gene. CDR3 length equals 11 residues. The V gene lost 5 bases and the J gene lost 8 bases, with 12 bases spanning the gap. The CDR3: CSVQPPGGYTF. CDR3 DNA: TGCAGCGTTCAACCCCCAGGCGGCTACACCTTC. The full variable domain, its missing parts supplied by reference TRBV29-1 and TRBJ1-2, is SAVISQKPSRDICQRGTSLTIQCQVDSQVTMMFWYRQQPGQSLTLIATANQGSEATYESGFVIDKFPISRPNLTFSTLTVSNMSPEDSSIYLCSVQPPGGYTFGSGTRLTVV.

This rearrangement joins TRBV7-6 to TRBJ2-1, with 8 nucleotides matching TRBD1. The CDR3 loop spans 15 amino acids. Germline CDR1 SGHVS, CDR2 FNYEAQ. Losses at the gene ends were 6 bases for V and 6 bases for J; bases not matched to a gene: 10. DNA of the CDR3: TGTGCCAGCAGTTCGCAGCGGACAGGGAGCAATGAGCAGTTCTTC. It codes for CASSSQRTGSNEQFF.

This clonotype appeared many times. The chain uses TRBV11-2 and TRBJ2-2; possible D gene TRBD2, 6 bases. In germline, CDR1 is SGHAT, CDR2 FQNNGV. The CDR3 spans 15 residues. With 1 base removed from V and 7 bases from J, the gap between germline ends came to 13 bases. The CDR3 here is CASSLAAWGGGELFF. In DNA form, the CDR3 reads TGTGCCAGCAGCTTAGCGGCGTGGGGAGGCGGGGAGCTGTTTTTT.

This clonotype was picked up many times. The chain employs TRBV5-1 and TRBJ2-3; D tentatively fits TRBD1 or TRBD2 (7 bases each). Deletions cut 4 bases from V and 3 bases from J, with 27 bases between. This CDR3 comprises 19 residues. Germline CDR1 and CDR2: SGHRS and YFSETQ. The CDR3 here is CASSLLWNRGSGGTDTQYF. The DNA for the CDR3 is TGCGCCAGCAGCCTGTTGTGGAACAGGGGTTCGGGAGGAACAGATACGCAGTATTTT.

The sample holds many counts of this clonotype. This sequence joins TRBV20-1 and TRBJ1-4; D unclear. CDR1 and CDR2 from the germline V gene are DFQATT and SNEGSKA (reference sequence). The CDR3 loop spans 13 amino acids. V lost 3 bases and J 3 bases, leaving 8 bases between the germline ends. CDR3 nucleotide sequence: TGCAGTGCTAGTGGGTACTCTAATGAAAAACTGTTTTTT. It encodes CSASGYSNEKLFF.

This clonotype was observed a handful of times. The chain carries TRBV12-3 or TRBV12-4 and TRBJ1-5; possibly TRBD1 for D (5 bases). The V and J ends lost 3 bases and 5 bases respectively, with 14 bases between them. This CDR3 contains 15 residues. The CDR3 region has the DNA TGTGCCAGCAGTTTTGGGGCAGCAAAAGATCAGCCCCAGCATTTT. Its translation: CASSFGAAKDQPQHF.

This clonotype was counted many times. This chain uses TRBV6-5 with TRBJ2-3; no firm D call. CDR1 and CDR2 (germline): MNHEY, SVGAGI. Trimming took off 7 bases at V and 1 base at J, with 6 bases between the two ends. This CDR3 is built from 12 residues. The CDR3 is CASNTGTDTQYF. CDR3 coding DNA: TGTGCCAGCAATACAGGCACAGATACGCAGTATTTT.

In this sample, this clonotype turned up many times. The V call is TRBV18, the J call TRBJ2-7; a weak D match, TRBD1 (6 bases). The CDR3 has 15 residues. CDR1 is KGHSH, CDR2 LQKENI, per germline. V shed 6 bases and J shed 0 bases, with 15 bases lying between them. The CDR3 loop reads CASSPQGMGSYEQYF. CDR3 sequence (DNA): TGTGCCAGCTCGCCGCAGGGGATGGGCTCCTACGAGCAGTACTTC.

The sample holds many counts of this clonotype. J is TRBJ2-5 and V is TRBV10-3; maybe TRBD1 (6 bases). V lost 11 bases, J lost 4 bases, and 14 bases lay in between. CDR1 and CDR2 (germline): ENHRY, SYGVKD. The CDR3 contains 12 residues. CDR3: CAATGPPETQYF. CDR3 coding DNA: TGTGCCGCCACAGGGCCCCCAGAGACCCAGTACTTC.

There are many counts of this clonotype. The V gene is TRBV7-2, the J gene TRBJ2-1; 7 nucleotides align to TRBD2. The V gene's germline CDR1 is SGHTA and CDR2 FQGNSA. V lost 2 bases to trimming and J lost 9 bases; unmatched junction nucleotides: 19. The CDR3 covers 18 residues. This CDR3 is CASSLKGPRGSKSSEQFF. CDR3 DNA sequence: TGTGCCAGCAGCTTAAAGGGTCCACGCGGGAGTAAGAGTAGTGAGCAGTTCTTC.

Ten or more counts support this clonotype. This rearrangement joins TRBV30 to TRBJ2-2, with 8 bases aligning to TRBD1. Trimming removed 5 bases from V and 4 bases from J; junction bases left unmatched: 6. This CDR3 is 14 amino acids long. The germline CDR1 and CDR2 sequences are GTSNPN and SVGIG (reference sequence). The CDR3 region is CAWVRQGITGELFF. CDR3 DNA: TGTGCCTGGGTTAGACAGGGGATCACCGGGGAGCTGTTTTTT. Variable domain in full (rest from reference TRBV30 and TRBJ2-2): SQTIHQWPATLVQPVGSPLSLECTVEGTSNPNLYWYRQAAGRGLQLLFYSVGIGQISSEVPQNLSASRPQDRQFILSSKKLLLSDSGFYLCAWVRQGITGELFFGEGSRLTVL.

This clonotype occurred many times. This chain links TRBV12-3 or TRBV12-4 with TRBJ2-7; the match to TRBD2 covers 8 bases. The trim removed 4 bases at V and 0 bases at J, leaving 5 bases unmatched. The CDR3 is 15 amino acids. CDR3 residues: CASSSLAGHSYEQYF. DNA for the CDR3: TGTGCCAGCAGTTCCCTAGCGGGCCACTCCTACGAGCAGTACTTC.

DNA of the CDR3: TGTGCCAGCAGGACCACCGGGACAAAGGAAAAACTGTTTTTT. Translation gives CASRTTGTKEKLFF. The genes are TRBV12-3 or TRBV12-4 and TRBJ1-4; perhaps TRBD1 as D (6 bases). Trimming took 6 bases from V and 8 from J, leaving 16 bases between them. This CDR3 has 14 amino acids.

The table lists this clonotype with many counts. CDR3 nucleotides: TGTGCCAGCCACGGAGGACCTGGGAAGAACACTGAAGCTTTCTTT. Amino acid sequence: CASHGGPGKNTEAFF. The rearrangement uses TRBV7-9 and TRBJ1-1; D remains unclear. V was shortened by 8 bases and J by 1 base, with 17 bases between the two germline ends. CDR3 length: 15 amino acids. Germline V gene sequence: CDR1 SEHNR, CDR2 FQNEAQ (reference sequence).

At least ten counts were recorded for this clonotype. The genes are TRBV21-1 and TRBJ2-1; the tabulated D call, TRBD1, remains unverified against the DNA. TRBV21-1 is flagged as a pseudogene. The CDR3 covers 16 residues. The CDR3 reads CASSKVTGLGRDEQFF. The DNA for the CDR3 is TGTGCCAGCAGCAAAGTGACAGGCCTCGGCAGGGATGAGCAGTTCTTC.

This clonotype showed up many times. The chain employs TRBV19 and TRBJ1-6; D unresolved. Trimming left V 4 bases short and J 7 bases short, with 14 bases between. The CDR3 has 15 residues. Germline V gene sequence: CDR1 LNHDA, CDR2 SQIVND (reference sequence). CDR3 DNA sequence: TGTGCCAGTAGTACCCGGGGTGCTGGCAATTCACCCCTCCACTTT. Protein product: CASSTRGAGNSPLHF.